This T cell receptor (beta chain) was identified in a study of T cell responses to AZD1222 COVID-19 vaccine. Data came from immunoSEQ multiplex PCR; TCRdb stores just in-frame clones and leaves some out. The sample includes just over 60,000 clones, 76% seen only once; the top ten take roughly an eighth. In germline, CDR1 is SGHRS, CDR2 YFSETQ. The CDR3 contains 15 residues. V was trimmed by 3 bases and J by 5 bases, leaving 12 bases between them. In regard to this clone: Its antigen remains unidentified.

Study-wide points: Repertoire samples came only from after the peak T cell response. Spike was spanned by vaccine-associated CD4 TCRs, which were dominant at 160-218 and 743-854. Epitopes outside B.1.351 and B.1.1.7 mutated regions reportedly drew nearly half of spike TCRs. Clonal diversity was possibly underestimated, and white British individuals and females predominated among donors.

The source of this sequence is an adult in good health. This chain uses TRBV5-1 with TRBJ1-6, with TRBD1 as a possible D gene (5 bases). The specimen was peripheral blood, collected on day 0 of AZD1222 vaccination. The CDR3 loop reads CASSSQGTDNSPLHF. The CDR3 DNA reads TGCGCCAGCAGCTCCCAAGGGACGGATAATTCACCCCTCCACTTT.